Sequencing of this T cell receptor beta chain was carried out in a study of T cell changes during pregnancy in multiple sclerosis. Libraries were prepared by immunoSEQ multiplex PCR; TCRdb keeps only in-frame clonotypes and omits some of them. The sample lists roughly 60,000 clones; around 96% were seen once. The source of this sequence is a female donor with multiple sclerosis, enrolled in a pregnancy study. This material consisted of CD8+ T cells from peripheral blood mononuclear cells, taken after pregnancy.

CDR3 bases: TGTGCCAGCTTCCCGGGAGGTGGTACTGAAGCTTTCTTT. Translating it yields CASFPGGGTEAFF. The chain links TRBV28 to TRBJ1-1; D not certain. V was pared by 8 bases and J by 5 bases, with 15 bases between. CDR1 is MDHEN, CDR2 SYDVKM, per germline. The CDR3 is 13 amino acids. The entire variable domain, with the rest obtained from reference TRBV28 and TRBJ1-1, is as follows: DVKVTQSSRYLVKRTGEKVFLECVQDMDHENMFWYRQDPGLGLRLIYFSYDVKMKEKGDIPEGYSVSREKKERFSLILESASTNQTSMYLCASFPGGGTEAFFGQGTRLTVV.